The source of this T cell receptor (beta chain) is a study of blood T cell repertoires in COVID-19. The overall study: There were acute and convalescent COVID-19 samples, and they came from the United States, Italy and Spain.

Sequencing used immunoSEQ multiplex PCR; TCRdb keeps in-frame clones, though not all of them. The top ten hold about 18% of the sample, which has 150,000 to 200,000 clones, roughly 80% seen once. There are 14 residues in the CDR3. Trimming cost V 5 bases and J 1 base; bases outside gene matches: 4. Germline V gives CDR1 LGHNA, CDR2 YSLEER. The receptor was derived from a man in his 60s with active or convalescent COVID-19. The chain uses TRBV4-3 and TRBJ1-1; 7 bases agree with TRBD1. Sequences were obtained from peripheral blood. CDR3: CASSSHRGNTEAFF. Here the CDR3 DNA reads TGCGCCAGCAGCTCGCACAGGGGGAACACTGAAGCTTTCTTT.